The table lists the clone carrying this T cell receptor beta chain with many counts. This record belongs to a study of neurological immune-mediated disorders. Time point defined: technical triplicate 2. Unsorted libraries were derived from 2 million PBMCs stored at -80 C. Germline V gene sequence: CDR1 SNHLY, CDR2 FYNNEI. Trimming took 6 bases from V and 5 from J; bases not matched to a gene: 6. The CDR3 extends over 14 amino acids. Template-switch 5'RACE cDNA synthesis added a 10-nucleotide unique molecular identifier. TCRdb re-derived calls from the 5' RACE reads in MiXCR, one entry per CDR3 protein. Among about 59,000 distinct CDR3 sequences listed, 24% were seen once.

Material for sequencing was PBMCs. The receptor's source is a man aged 60 to 69 with HTLV-1-associated myelopathy (HAM/TSP). The rearrangement uses TRBV2 and TRBJ1-4; 7 bases are shared with TRBD1. The CDR3, as DNA: TGTGCCAGCAGGACGACAGGGAACAATGAAAAACTGTTTTTT. Protein sequence: CASRTTGNNEKLFF.